Sequencing of this T cell receptor (beta chain) was carried out in a study of blood T cells in healthy people across ages. V was trimmed by 1 base and J by 5 bases, leaving 10 bases between them. The CDR3 covers 14 residues. In germline, CDR1 is LNHNV, CDR2 YYDKDF (reference sequence). Sample-barcoded 5' priming and a J-beta primer mix drove a second PCR of 7 to 11 cycles. TCRdb re-called the 5' RACE reads through MiXCR, storing one row per CDR3 protein. The sample contains fewer than 2,000,000 distinct CDR3 sequences, 30% to 35% of which appear only once. Source material: blood. The rearrangement joins TRBV15 to TRBJ2-3, with D hard to call. The TCR sequence derives from a woman aged 30 to 39 in good health. The CDR3 region is CATSRGARRDTQYF. CDR3 coding DNA: TGTGCCACCAGCAGAGGGGCACGGAGAGATACGCAGTATTTT.